This T cell receptor beta chain appears in the sequencing data of a study of technical replicates of blood from a handful of donors. This clone was recorded once. CDR3 length: 15 residues. The germline CDR1 and CDR2 sequences are KGHSH and LQKENI. V trimming: 3 bases; J trimming: 4 bases; junction bases outside the gene matches: 7. The protocol was immunoSEQ multiplex PCR, while the TCRdb copy is restricted to in-frame clones and leaves out a portion. The sample lists roughly 93,000 clones, approximately 94% occurring once. The rearrangement uses TRBV18 and TRBJ1-1; 8 nucleotides line up with TRBD1. The specimen sequenced was T cells isolated from PBMCs. The receptor was isolated from a human donor in good health. CDR3 DNA: TGTGCCAGCTCACCTCTCTCAGGGGGCCTCACTGAAGCTTTCTTT. This sequence encodes CASSPLSGGLTEAFF. The entire variable domain, with the rest obtained from reference TRBV18 and TRBJ1-1, is as follows: NAGVMQNPRHLVRRRGQEARLRCSPMKGHSHVYWYRQLPEEGLKFMVYLQKENIIDESGMPKERFSAEFPKEGPSILRIQQVVRGDSAAYFCASSPLSGGLTEAFFGQGTRLTVV.